Following are 13 T cell receptor beta chains from one sample sequenced in a study of blood T cell repertoires in COVID-19. TCRdb keeps only in-frame clones here, not all; method: immunoSEQ multiplex PCR. In the table there are about 100,000 clones, less than 90% of which are singletons. Sequencing was performed on peripheral blood. These receptors all come from a man in his thirties or forties in a cohort sampled during active COVID-19.

This clone was recorded only once. The chain links TRBV5-4 to TRBJ2-6; D possibly corresponds to TRBD1 (5 bases). The CDR3 spans 15 residues. With 5 bases removed from V and 2 bases from J, the gap between germline ends came to 11 bases. Germline V gene data show CDR1 as SGHNT and CDR2 as YYREEE (reference sequence). DNA for the CDR3: TGTGCCAGCAGGACAGTCGGGCCTGGGGCCAACGTCCTGACTTTC. Its translation: CASRTVGPGANVLTF.

V and J are TRBV5-6 and TRBJ1-6; TRBD1 aligns across 9 bases. Germline CDR1 SGHDT, CDR2 YYEEEE. The CDR3 runs 15 residues. The V gene end was trimmed by 4 bases and the J gene end by 8 bases; junction bases not matched to a gene: 7. Written as DNA, the CDR3 is TGTGCCAGCAGCCTCGGGACAGGGAGAGATTCACCCCTCCACTTT. Protein: CASSLGTGRDSPLHF.

The chain is built from TRBV6-1 and TRBJ2-5, with D possibly being TRBD2 (5 bases). Germline CDR1 and CDR2: MNHNS and SASEGT. CDR3 size: 14 residues. Between the trimmed V and J ends, which lost 3 bases and 4 bases, there was a span of 12 bases. CDR3: CASSDPGISETQYF. CDR3 nucleotide sequence: TGTGCCAGCAGTGATCCCGGGATCTCAGAGACCCAGTACTTC.

The chain combines TRBV11-2 with TRBJ2-1; 8 bases fit TRBD2. CDR1 is SGHAT and CDR2 is FQNNGV in the germline V gene. V gave up 5 bases and J gave up 5 bases; unmatched junction bases: 5. CDR3 size: 14 residues. The DNA for the CDR3 is TGTGCCAGCAGCCGTAGCGGGGCCGACAATGAGCAGTTCTTC. Translating it yields CASSRSGADNEQFF. Full variable domain (outside the CDR3, taken from reference TRBV11-2 and TRBJ2-1): EAGVAQSPRYKIIEKRQSVAFWCNPISGHATLYWYQQILGQGPKLLIQFQNNGVVDDSQLPKDRFSAERLKGVDSTLKIQPAKLEDSAVYLCASSRSGADNEQFFGPGTRLTVL.

A single count supports this clone. V gene TRBV4-1 combines with J gene TRBJ2-5; 7 nucleotides line up with TRBD1. Trimming cost V 0 bases and J 1 base; bases outside gene matches: 5. Germline V CDR1 and CDR2: MGHRA, YSYEKL. The CDR3 length is 16 residues. CDR3: CASSQDRDSFQETQYF. The CDR3 DNA reads as TGCGCCAGCAGCCAAGACCGGGACAGCTTCCAAGAGACCCAGTACTTC.

A remark on this clone: Other DNA sequences of this sample code for an identical CDR3. The genes are TRBV19 and TRBJ1-1, with D perhaps matching TRBD1 (6 bases). Per the germline V gene, CDR1 is LNHDA and CDR2 is SQIVND (reference sequence). The CDR3 is made up of 14 amino acids. The V end lost 3 bases, the J end lost 2 bases, and 10 bases lay between the germline ends. Here the CDR3 reads CASSMRGQNTEAFF. CDR3 in DNA: TGTGCCAGTAGTATGCGGGGGCAAAACACTGAAGCTTTCTTT.

The chain links TRBV6-5 to TRBJ2-5; TRBD2 is a possible D gene (6 bases). The CDR3 is 15 residues long. The germline gives CDR1 MNHEY, CDR2 SVGAGI. V was pared by 6 bases and J by 3 bases, with 17 bases between. The CDR3 protein is CASSRLDKAKETQYF. CDR3 nucleotides: TGTGCCAGCAGCCGACTAGACAAAGCGAAAGAGACCCAGTACTTC.

The chain uses TRBV6-6 and TRBJ1-2; a weak D match, TRBD1 (5 bases). Trimming took off 8 bases at V and 3 bases at J, with 19 bases between the two ends. The CDR3 has 15 amino acids. Germline CDR1 and CDR2: MNHNY and SVGAGI (reference sequence). The chain's CDR3 is CASVLTAGQDYGYTF. The DNA of the CDR3 is TGTGCCAGCGTCCTAACCGCGGGGCAGGACTATGGCTACACCTTC.

V gene TRBV5-1 combines with J gene TRBJ1-1, with D maybe TRBD1 (6 bases). This CDR3 region has 13 residues. Between the trimmed V and J ends, which lost 3 bases and 5 bases, there was a span of 11 bases. The germline V gene has CDR1 SGHRS and CDR2 YFSETQ. The CDR3 loop is CASSSQGGTEAFF. DNA for the CDR3: TGCGCCAGCAGCTCACAGGGTGGAACTGAAGCTTTCTTT.

The CDR3 coding sequence is TGTGCCAGCAGCTTAGCGGGGACAGAAGAGACCCAGTACTTC. Protein product: CASSLAGTEETQYF. The chain has TRBV7-8 and TRBJ2-5; 7 bases agree with TRBD1. Germline CDR1 and CDR2: SGHVS and FQNEAQ. V shed 0 bases and J 3 bases; nucleotides not matched to a gene: 1. The CDR3 spans 14 residues.

The CDR3 DNA sequence: TGTGCCAGCAGCCTCGCCTCCTTACTAGCGGGGGGATCGAACACCGGGGAGCTGTTTTTT. It specifies CASSLASLLAGGSNTGELFF. This sequence joins TRBV3-1 (or the pseudogene TRBV3-2) and TRBJ2-2; 12 nucleotides line up with TRBD2. In germline, CDR1 is LGHDT, CDR2 YNNKEL (reference sequence). The CDR3 is 20 residues long. With 4 bases clipped from V and 0 bases from J, the junction kept 12 bases outside the gene matches.

This clone was observed a few times. In nucleotides, the CDR3 is TGTGCCAGCAGTGCCACGGACAGTGGCTATAATTCACCCCTCCACTTT. Its protein is CASSATDSGYNSPLHF. The V and J genes are TRBV25-1 and TRBJ1-6; a possible D gene is TRBD1 (6 bases). V shed 4 bases and J shed 3 bases, with 13 bases lying between them. CDR1 MGHDK and CDR2 SYGVNS come from the germline V gene. CDR3 size: 16 residues. The full variable domain, with the rest looked up from reference TRBV25-1 and TRBJ1-6, is EADIYQTPRYLVIGTGKKITLECSQTMGHDKMYWYQQDPGMELHLIHYSYGVNSTEKGDLSSESTVSRIRTEHFPLTLESARPSHTSQYLCASSATDSGYNSPLHFGNGTRLTVT.

The chain's CDR3 is CASSRGQEGPYEQYF. The CDR3 DNA follows: TGTGCCAGCAGCAGGGGACAGGAGGGACCCTACGAGCAGTACTTC. V is TRBV5-4 and J is TRBJ2-7; TRBD1 matches at 8 bases. J gave up 2 bases and V 4 bases, and 8 bases lay outside the gene matches. CDR3 length: 15 residues. CDR1 is SGHNT, CDR2 YYREEE, per germline (reference sequence).